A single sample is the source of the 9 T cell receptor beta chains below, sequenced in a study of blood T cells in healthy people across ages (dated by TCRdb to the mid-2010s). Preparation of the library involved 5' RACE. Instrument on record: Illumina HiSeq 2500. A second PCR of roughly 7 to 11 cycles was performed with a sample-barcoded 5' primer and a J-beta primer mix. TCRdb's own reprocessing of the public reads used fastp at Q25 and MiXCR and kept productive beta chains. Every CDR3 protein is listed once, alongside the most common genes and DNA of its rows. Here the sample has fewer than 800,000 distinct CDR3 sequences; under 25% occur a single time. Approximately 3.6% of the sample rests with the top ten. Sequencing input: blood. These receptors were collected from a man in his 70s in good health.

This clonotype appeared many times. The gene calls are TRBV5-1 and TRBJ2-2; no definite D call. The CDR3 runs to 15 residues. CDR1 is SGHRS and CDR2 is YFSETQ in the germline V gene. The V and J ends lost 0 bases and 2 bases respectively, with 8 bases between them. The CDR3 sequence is CASSLDLINTGELFF. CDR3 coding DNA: TGCGCCAGCAGCTTGGACCTCATAAACACCGGGGAGCTGTTTTTT.

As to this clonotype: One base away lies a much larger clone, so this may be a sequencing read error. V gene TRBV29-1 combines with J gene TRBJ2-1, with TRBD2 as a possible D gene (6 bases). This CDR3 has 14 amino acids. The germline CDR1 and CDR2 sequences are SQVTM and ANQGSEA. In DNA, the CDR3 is TGCAGCGTTGTGCGGGACCCCCCAGAAGAGACCCAGCACTTC. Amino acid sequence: CSVVRDPPEETQHF.

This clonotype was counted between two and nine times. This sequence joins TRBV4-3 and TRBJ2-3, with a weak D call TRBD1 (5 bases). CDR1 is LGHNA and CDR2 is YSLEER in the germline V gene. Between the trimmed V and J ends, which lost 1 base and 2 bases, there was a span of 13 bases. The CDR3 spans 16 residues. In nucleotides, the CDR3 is TGCGCCAGCAGCCAAGTATCGACAGCCATCACAGATACGCAGTATTTT. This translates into CASSQVSTAITDTQYF.

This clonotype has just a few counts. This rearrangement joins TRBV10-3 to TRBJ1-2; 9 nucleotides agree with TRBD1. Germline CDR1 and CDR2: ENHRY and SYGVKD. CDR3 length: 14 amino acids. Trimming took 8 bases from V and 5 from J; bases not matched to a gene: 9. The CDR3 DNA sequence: TGTGCCATCGGGCGACAGGGGGTTGGGTATGGCTACACCTTC. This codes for CAIGRQGVGYGYTF.

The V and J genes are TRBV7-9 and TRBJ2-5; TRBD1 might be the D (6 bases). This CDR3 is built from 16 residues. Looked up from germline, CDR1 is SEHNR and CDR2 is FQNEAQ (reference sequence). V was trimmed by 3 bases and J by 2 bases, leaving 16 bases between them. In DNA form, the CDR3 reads TGTGCCAGCAGCTTGCGAACGGACAGAGGACAAGAGACCCAGTACTTC. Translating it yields CASSLRTDRGQETQYF.

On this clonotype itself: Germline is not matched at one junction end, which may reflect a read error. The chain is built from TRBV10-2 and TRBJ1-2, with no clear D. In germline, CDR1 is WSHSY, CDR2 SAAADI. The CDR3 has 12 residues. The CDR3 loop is CTSSDGNYGYTF. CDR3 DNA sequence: TGCACCAGCAGTGACGGAAACTATGGCTACACCTTC.

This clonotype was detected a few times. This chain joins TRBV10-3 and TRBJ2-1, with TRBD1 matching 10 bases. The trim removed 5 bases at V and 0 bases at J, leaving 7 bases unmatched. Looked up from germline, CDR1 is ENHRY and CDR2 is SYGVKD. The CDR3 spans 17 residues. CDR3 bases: TGTGCCATCAGTAATCCGGGACAGGGGAGCTCCTACAATGAGCAGTTCTTC. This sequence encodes CAISNPGQGSSYNEQFF.

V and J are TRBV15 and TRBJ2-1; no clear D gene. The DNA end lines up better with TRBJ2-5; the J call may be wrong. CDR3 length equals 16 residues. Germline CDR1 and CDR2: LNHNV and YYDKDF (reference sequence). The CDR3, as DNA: TGTGCCACCAGCGGAACTGGACCCTCTGGGGAAGAGACCCAGTACTTC. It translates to CATSGTGPSGEETQYF.

CDR3 protein: CASRFPGLGTGELFF. For the CDR3, the DNA is TGTGCCAGCAGGTTCCCGGGACTAGGAACCGGGGAGCTGTTTTTT. V is TRBV6-5 and J is TRBJ2-2, with 8 bases lining up with TRBD2. The CDR3 covers 15 residues. The junction had 8 bases not matched to a gene; V was cut back by 6 bases and J by 5 bases. The V gene's germline CDR1 is MNHEY and CDR2 SVGAGI.